This TCR beta chain was sequenced for a study of blood T cell repertoires in COVID-19. As for the study in general: T cells, B-cell-depleted T cells, or PBMCs supplied cDNA or gDNA.

This CDR3 is 14 amino acids long. CDR1 is SGHNT and CDR2 is YYREEE in the germline V gene (reference sequence). The V gene lost 2 bases and the J gene lost 1 base, with 9 bases spanning the gap. A single count supports this clone. Per the original methods: For nucleated cells, counts were estimated from reference gene primer amplification. Assay used: immunoSEQ multiplex PCR; TCRdb lists only in-frame clones, some missing. The V and J calls and clone size were taken over from that table, and D and trimming were inferred from the DNA. The sample yields 200,000 to 250,000 clones, about 92% seen once. The J gene is TRBJ2-5, the V gene TRBV5-4; TRBD1 is a possible D gene (6 bases). The TCR was taken from a man between 25 and 39 years old with acute or convalescent COVID-19. The sample was peripheral blood. CDR3 sequence reads: CASSFQGGQETQYF. DNA for the CDR3: TGTGCCAGCAGCTTTCAAGGGGGCCAAGAGACCCAGTACTTC.